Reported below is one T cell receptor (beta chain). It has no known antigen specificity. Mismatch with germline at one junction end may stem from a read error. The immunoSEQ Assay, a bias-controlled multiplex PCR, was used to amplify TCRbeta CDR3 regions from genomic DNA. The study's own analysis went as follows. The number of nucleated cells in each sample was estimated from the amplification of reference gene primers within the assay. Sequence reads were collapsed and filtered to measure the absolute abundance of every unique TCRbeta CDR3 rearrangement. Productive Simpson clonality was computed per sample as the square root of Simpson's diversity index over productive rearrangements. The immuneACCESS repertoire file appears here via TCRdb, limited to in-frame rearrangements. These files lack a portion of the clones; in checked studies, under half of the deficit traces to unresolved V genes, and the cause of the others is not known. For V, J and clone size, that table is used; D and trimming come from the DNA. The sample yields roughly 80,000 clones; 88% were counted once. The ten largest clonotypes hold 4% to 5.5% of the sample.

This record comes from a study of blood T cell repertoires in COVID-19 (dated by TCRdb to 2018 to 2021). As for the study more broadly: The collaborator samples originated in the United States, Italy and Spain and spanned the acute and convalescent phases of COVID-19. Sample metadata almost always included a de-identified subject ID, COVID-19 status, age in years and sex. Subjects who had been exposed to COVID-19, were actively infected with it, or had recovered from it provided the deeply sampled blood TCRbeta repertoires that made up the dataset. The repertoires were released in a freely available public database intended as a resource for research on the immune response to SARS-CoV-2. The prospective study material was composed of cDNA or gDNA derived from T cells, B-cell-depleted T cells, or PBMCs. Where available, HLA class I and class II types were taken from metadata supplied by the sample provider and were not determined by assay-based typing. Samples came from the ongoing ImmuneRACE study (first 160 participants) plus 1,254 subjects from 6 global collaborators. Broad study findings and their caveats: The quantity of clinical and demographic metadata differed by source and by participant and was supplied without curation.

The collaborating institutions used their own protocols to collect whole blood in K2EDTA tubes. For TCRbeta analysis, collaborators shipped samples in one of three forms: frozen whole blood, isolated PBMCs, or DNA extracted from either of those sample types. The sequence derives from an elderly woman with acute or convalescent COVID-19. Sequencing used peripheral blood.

The bases read TGTGCTAGCAGCTTAGGACAGCGAGGCGGGGAGCTGTTTTTT. Its protein reads: CASSLGQRGGELFF. The sequence links TRBV7-7 to TRBJ2-2, and perhaps TRBD1 as D gene, on 6 matching bases. There are 14 amino acids in the CDR3, from cysteine to phenylalanine inclusive. The CDR3 DNA has 42 bases and is translated from base 1. The germline V gene (reference sequence) provides CDR1 SSHAT and CDR2 FNYEAQ.